This is a list of T cell receptor beta chains from one sample in a study of blood T cell repertoires in COVID-19. The data were produced by immunoSEQ multiplex PCR, yet TCRdb's version contains in-frame clones alone and is incomplete. The table includes over 130,000 clones, 84% detected once. Specimen: peripheral blood. The source of these receptors is a man aged 25 to 40 with COVID-19, enrolled during active disease. Each CDR3 is given with its conserved first and last residue. Fields, in order: D gene, J gene, V gene, CDR3 protein. The D gene is left open where the match is weak.

TRBD1,TRBJ1-6,TRBV5-5,CASSLDGTGNNSPLHF
TRBD1,TRBJ1-2,TRBV6-5,CASSSDREHNYGYTF
TRBD1,TRBJ1-4,TRBV7-2,CASSGSGTGNEKLFF
TRBD2,TRBJ2-7,TRBV5-6,CASSAQFGTSGVDYEQYF
TRBD1,TRBJ2-7,TRBV7-9,CASSLGQVNFPYEQYF
TRBD1,TRBJ1-5,TRBV30,CAWSRGRNQPQHF
TRBD1,TRBJ1-1,TRBV12-3/TRBV12-4,CASSLTGAGEAFF
TRBD1,TRBJ1-4,TRBV9,CASSVAGQAKNEKLFF
TRBD1,TRBJ2-5,TRBV19,CASTPTGGRSETQYF
TRBD1,TRBJ2-2,TRBV6-2/TRBV6-3,CASSQRGQGASNTGELFF
TRBD1,TRBJ1-4,TRBV15,CATSEGTGDGEKLFF
-,TRBJ1-3,TRBV10-3,CATMDLERDTIYF
-,TRBJ1-3,TRBV7-2,CASSLVGGGGGNTIYF
-,TRBJ1-5,TRBV28,CASSSLDQPQHF
TRBD2,TRBJ2-1,TRBV6-5,CASSPGLAGVVEQFF
TRBD2,TRBJ2-7,TRBV7-2,CASRTSGSSYEQYF
TRBD2,TRBJ2-1,TRBV6-1,CASSEEGLAANLNNEQFF
-,TRBJ1-5,TRBV28,CASSFGRGQDQPQHF
-,TRBJ2-7,TRBV6-5,CASGDGTTYEQYF
TRBD2,TRBJ2-1,TRBV27,CASSKARGEGEQFF
-,TRBJ1-1,TRBV28,CASSLTGSSSTEAFF
-,TRBJ2-1,TRBV7-8,CASSARTVYNEQFF
TRBD1,TRBJ2-1,TRBV28,CASRLRDRGVDEQFF
TRBD2,TRBJ2-7,TRBV30,CAWAKGGLADYEQYF
-,TRBJ1-1,TRBV21-1,CASSSGCTEAFF
TRBD2,TRBJ2-5,TRBV7-3,CASSARGDAETQYF
-,TRBJ2-1,TRBV10-3,CAISESSGPNQQFF
-,TRBJ1-4,TRBV2,CASSPRQVVGEKLFF
TRBD1,TRBJ1-2,TRBV19,CASSSDRVAGGYTF
-,TRBJ1-1,TRBV6-5,CASRRDRMNTEAFF
-,TRBJ2-7,TRBV7-2,CASSLVNGNEQYF
-,TRBJ2-7,TRBV11-3,CASSPRGRENEQYF
TRBD2,TRBJ2-1,TRBV5-4,CASSLARAAGDEQFF
-,TRBJ2-2,TRBV6-5,CASSSRRWDTGELFF
-,TRBJ1-1,TRBV6-1,CASSEGAGAEKAFF
TRBD1,TRBJ1-5,TRBV28,CASSLSQGRLQPQHF
-,TRBJ1-1,TRBV24-1,CATSDLSGSEAFF
-,TRBJ1-1,TRBV28,CASSLAERVNTEAFF
-,TRBJ1-2,TRBV10-2,CASSDGTYGYTF
-,TRBJ2-2,TRBV10-1,CASREGSTGELFF
-,TRBJ2-2,TRBV9,CASSVGQAANTGELFF
TRBD1,TRBJ1-2,TRBV7-2,CASSLIGQGGYGYTF
-,TRBJ1-5,TRBV19,CASSRGNQPQHF
-,TRBJ1-1,TRBV18,CASCSTATNTEAFF
-,TRBJ2-7,TRBV27,CASSAAPGLTYEQYF
-,TRBJ1-4,TRBV4-1,CASSPWSGSEGEKLFF
-,TRBJ2-7,TRBV12-3/TRBV12-4,CASSLSGAYEQYF
-,TRBJ2-3,TRBV6-5,CASSIGGTQYF
TRBD2,TRBJ2-7,TRBV6-5,CASSYGLAGVGGEQYF
TRBD2,TRBJ2-1,TRBV6-1,CASSEDPGLAGVRDEQFF